The sequence of this TCR beta chain was determined in a study of T cell changes during pregnancy in multiple sclerosis. The count of this clone is one. Trimming left V 8 bases short and J 5 bases short, with 9 bases between. Germline V gene data show CDR1 as SGHRS and CDR2 as YFSETQ. The CDR3 has 11 residues. The repertoire was sequenced with immunoSEQ multiplex PCR; TCRdb's copy has only in-frame clones and lacks some. The sample consists of 40,000 to 45,000 clones, roughly 90% of them appearing once. This sequence joins TRBV5-1 and TRBJ2-3, with a possible D match to TRBD2 (6 bases). The starting material was CD4+ T cells from peripheral blood mononuclear cells, obtained in the third trimester of pregnancy. The receptor comes from a female donor with multiple sclerosis, enrolled in a pregnancy study. The CDR3 is CASGSGDTQYF. The DNA for the CDR3 is TGCGCCAGTGGTAGCGGAGATACGCAGTATTTT.